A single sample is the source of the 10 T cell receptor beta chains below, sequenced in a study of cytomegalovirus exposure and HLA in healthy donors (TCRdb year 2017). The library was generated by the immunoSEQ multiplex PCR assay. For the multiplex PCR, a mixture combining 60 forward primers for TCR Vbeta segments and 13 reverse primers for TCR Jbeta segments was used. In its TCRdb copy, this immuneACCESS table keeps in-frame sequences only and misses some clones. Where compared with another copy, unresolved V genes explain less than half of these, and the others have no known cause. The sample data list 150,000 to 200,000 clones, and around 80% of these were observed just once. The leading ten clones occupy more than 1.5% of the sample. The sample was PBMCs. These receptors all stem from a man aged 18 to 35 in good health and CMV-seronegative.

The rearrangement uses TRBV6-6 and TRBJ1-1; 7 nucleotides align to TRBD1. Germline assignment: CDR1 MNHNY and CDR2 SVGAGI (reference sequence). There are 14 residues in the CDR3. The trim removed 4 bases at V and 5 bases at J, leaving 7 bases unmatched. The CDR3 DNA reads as TGTGCCAGCAGTTCCCATAGGGGGCAAACTGAAGCTTTCTTT. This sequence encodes CASSSHRGQTEAFF.

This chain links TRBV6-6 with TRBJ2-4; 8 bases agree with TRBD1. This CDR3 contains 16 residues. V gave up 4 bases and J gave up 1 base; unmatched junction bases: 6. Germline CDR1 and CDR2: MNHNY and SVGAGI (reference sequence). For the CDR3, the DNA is TGTGCCAGCAGTTTACAGGGGGAGGCGGCCAAAAACATTCAGTACTTC. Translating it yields CASSLQGEAAKNIQYF.

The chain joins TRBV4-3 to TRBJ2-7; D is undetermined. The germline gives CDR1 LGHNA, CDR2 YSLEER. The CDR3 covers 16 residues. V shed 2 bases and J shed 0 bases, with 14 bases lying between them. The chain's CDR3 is CASSQSRVSSSYEQYF. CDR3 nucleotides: TGCGCCAGCAGCCAAAGTCGGGTTTCTAGCTCCTACGAGCAGTACTTC.

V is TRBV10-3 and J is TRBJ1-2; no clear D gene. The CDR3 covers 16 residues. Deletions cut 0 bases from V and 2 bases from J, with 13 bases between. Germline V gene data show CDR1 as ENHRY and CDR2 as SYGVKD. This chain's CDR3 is CAISESGGGQNYGYTF. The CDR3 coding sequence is TGTGCCATCAGTGAGTCAGGAGGAGGGCAAAACTATGGCTACACCTTC.

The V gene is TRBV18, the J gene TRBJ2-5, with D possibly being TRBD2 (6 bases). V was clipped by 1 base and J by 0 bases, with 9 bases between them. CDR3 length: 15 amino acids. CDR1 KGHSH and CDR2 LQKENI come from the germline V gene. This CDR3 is CASSPLAGNQETQYF. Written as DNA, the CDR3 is TGTGCCAGCTCACCACTTGCGGGGAACCAAGAGACCCAGTACTTC.

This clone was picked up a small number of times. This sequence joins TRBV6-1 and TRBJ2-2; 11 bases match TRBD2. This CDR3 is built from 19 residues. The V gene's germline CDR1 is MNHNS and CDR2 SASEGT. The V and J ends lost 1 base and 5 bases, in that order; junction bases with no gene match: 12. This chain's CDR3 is CASSEGRKIAGGRTGELFF. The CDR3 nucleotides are TGTGCCAGCAGTGAAGGCCGGAAGATAGCGGGGGGGCGGACCGGGGAGCTGTTTTTT.

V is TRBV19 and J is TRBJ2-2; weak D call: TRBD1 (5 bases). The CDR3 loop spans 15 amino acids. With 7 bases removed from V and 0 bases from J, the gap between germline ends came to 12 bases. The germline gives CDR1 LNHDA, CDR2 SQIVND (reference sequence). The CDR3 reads CASTEDIPNTGELFF. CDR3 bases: TGTGCCAGTACAGAGGACATCCCGAACACCGGGGAGCTGTTTTTT. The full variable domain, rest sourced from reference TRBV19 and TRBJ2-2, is DGGITQSPKYLFRKEGQNVTLSCEQNLNHDAMYWYRQDPGQGLRLIYYSQIVNDFQKGDIAEGYSVSREKKESFPLTVTSAQKNPTAFYLCASTEDIPNTGELFFGEGSRLTVL.

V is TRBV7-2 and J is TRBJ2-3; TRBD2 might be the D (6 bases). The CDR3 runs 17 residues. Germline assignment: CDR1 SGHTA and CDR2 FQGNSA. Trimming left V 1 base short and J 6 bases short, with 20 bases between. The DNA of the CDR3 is TGTGCCAGCAGCTTAGGAGCCGCGGGGTCCCCCATTGATACGCAGTATTTT. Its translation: CASSLGAAGSPIDTQYF.

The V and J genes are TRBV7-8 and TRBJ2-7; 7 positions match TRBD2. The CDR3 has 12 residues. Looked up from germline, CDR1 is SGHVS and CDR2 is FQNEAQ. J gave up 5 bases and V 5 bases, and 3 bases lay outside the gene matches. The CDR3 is CASSRGEDEQYF. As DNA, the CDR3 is TGTGCCAGCAGCCGGGGGGAAGACGAGCAGTACTTC.

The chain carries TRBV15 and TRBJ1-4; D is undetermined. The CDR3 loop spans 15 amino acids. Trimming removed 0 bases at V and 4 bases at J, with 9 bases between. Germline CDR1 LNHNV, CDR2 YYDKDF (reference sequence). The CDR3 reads CATSREGGDNEKLFF. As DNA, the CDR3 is TGTGCCACCAGCAGAGAAGGTGGAGATAATGAAAAACTGTTTTTT. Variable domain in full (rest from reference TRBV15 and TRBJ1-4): DAMVIQNPRYQVTQFGKPVTLSCSQTLNHNVMYWYQQKSSQAPKLLFHYYDKDFNNEADTPDNFQSRRPNTSFCFLDIRSPGLGDTAMYLCATSREGGDNEKLFFGSGTQLSVL.